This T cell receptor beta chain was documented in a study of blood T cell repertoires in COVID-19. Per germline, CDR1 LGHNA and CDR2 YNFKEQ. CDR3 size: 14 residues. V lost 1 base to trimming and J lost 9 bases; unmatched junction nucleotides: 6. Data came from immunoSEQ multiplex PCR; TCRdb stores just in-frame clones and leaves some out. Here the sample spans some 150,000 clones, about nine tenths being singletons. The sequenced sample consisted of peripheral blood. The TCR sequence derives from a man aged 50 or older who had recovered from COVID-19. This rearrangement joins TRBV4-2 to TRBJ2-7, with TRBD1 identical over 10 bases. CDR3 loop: CASSQGDRGAAQYF. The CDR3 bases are TGTGCCAGCAGCCAAGGGGACAGGGGAGCCGCGCAGTACTTC.